The subject of this entry is one T cell receptor beta chain. The sample belongs to a study of CD8 T cells in Susac syndrome. RNA, at about 0.45 to 1 ug, was reverse transcribed with random hexamers. immunoSEQ multiplex PCR amplified TCR beta CDR3 across 54 Vbeta, 13 Jbeta. TCRdb called the immunoSEQ multiplex PCR reads again in MiXCR, with one record for every CDR3 protein. Among about 200,000 distinct CDR3 sequences listed, 90% to 95% were seen once. High-throughput TCR beta sequencing covered peripheral CD8+ and CD4+ T cells. The controls were healthy donors who were matched for age and sex. FACS enriched CD8+ TEMRA cells, while bulk CD8+ and CD4+ were negatively isolated. Germline lookup yields CDR1 SGHAT and CDR2 FQNNGV. V was clipped by 1 base and J by 3 bases; unmatched bases: 15. The CDR3 is 21 residues long.

Sequenced sample: CD4+ T cells from PBMCs. The rearrangement links TRBV11-2 to TRBJ2-1; the match to TRBD2 covers 13 bases. This clonotype originated in a human donor in good health. The DNA for the CDR3 is TGTGCCAGCAGCTTAGGCCCCTCGGGACTAGCGGGACGGAGTTACTACAATGAGCAGTTCTTC. This translates into CASSLGPSGLAGRSYYNEQFF.